This T cell receptor (beta chain) was captured in a study of cytomegalovirus exposure and HLA in healthy donors. Both 60 Vbeta primers and 13 Jbeta primers went into the PCR. The assay was immunoSEQ multiplex PCR, and TCRdb's table has in-frame clones only and misses some. The sample data list about 120,000 clones. The study, taken as a whole, reports: In vitro assays verified that a few CMV-associated chains recognized CMV antigens specifically.

Comment on this clone: Its cognate antigen is unknown.

The CDR3 contains 11 residues. The germline V gene has CDR1 SGHRS and CDR2 YFSETQ. The V end was cut by 0 bases, the J end by 13 bases, with 8 bases between. V is TRBV5-1 and J is TRBJ2-4; D possibly corresponds to TRBD1 (6 bases). The source is a man between 18 and 29 years old in good health and CMV-seronegative. Sequenced: PBMCs. CDR3 sequence reads: CASSLGTDQYF. The CDR3 coding sequence is TGCGCCAGCAGCTTGGGGACAGACCAGTACTTC.